This T cell receptor beta chain was identified during a study of PD-1 blockade in classical Hodgkin lymphoma. Time point reported: cycle 4 day 1 (C4D1), after 6 weeks of nivolumab. Relapse after autologous stem cell transplantation occurred in every patient, and brentuximab vedotin exposure varied. Trimming pared 0 bases from V and 0 bases from J, leaving 9 bases between. This CDR3 contains 16 residues. Germline V gene sequence: CDR1 MDHEN, CDR2 SYDVKM. Measured with immunoSEQ multiplex PCR; TCRdb has only the in-frame clones, and not every one. The data contain about 90,000 clones, 83% of them singletons. Findings and limits, study-wide: Diversity similar to that of newly diagnosed patients was seen at baseline in complete responders.

As regards this clone: The target antigen is unknown.

The V gene is TRBV28, the J gene TRBJ1-3, with D hard to call. The origin of this receptor is a human donor with classical Hodgkin lymphoma. The sample consisted of peripheral blood mononuclear cells (PBMCs), taken before the fourth cycle of nivolumab. CDR3 in DNA: TGTGCCAGCAGTTTATGGGTCGGACCCTCTGGAAACACCATATATTTT. Protein product: CASSLWVGPSGNTIYF. Based on the CDR3 plus reference TRBV28 and TRBJ1-3, the full variable domain is DVKVTQSSRYLVKRTGEKVFLECVQDMDHENMFWYRQDPGLGLRLIYFSYDVKMKEKGDIPEGYSVSREKKERFSLILESASTNQTSMYLCASSLWVGPSGNTIYFGEGSWLTVV.